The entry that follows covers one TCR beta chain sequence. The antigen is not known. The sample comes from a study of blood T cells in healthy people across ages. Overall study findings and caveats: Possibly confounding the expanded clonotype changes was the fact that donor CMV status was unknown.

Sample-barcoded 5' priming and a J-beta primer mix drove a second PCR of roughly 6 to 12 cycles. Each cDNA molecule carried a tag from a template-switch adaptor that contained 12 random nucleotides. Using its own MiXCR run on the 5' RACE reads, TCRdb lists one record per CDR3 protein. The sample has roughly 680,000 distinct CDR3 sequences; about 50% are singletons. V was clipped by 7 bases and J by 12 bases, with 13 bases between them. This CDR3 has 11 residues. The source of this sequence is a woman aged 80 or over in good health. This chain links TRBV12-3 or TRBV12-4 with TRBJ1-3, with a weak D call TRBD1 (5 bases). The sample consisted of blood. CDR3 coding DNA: TGTGCCAGCACTTTTTGGGGGAACATATATTTT. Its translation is CASTFWGNIYF.